Many counts were recorded for the clone carrying this T cell receptor (beta chain). V was pared by 0 bases and J by 8 bases, with 16 bases between. The CDR3 extends over 15 amino acids. CDR1 LGHNA and CDR2 YNFKEQ come from the germline V gene. TCR beta VDJ and CDR3 profiles were obtained from a genomic DNA template. From the reads, TCRdb called clonotypes with MiXCR, one entry per CDR3 protein. The repertoire holds some 160,000 distinct CDR3 sequences, with more than 45% as singletons. The sample originates from a study of CD8+CD57+ T cells in acquired aplastic anemia. Sequencing was done on patients that had shown CD8+CD57+ cell expansion by flow cytometry.

The receptor was isolated from a human donor with aplastic anemia. The chain links TRBV4-2 to TRBJ1-2; D unclear. Sequencing used sorted CD4+, CD8+, or CD8+CD57+ T cells (not recorded which) from PBMCs. CDR3 sequence: CASSQDNALLLGYTF. The CDR3 nucleotides are TGTGCCAGCAGCCAAGATAACGCACTCCTGCTAGGCTACACCTTC.